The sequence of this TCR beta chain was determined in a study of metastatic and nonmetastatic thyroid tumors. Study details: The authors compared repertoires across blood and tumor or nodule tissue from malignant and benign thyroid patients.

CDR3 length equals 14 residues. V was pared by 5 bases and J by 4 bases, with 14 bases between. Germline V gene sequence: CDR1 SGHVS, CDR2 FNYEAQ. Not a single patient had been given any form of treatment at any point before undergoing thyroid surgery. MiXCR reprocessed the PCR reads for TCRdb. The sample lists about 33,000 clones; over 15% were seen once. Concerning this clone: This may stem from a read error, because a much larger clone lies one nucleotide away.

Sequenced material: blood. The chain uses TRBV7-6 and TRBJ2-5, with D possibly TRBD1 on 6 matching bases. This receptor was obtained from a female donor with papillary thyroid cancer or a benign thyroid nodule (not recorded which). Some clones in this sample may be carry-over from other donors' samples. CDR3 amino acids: CASSDTGFRETQYF. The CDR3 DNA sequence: TGTGCCAGCAGCGATACAGGGTTTAGAGAGACCCAGTACTTC.